This entry features one T cell receptor beta chain sequence. What it binds is unknown. The sample comes from a study of cytomegalovirus exposure and HLA in healthy donors. Study observations and caveats: Relative to the approximately 670-donor mean, N-insertions were reportedly fewer in an Asian-associated ancestry cluster in a later analysis. Both high specificity and high sensitivity reportedly marked the classifier's diagnosis of cytomegalovirus status.

The germline CDR1 and CDR2 sequences are LNHDA and SQIVND (reference sequence). CDR3 length: 14 amino acids. Trimming left V 6 bases short and J 1 base short, with 12 bases between. The PCR employed 60 Vbeta primers together with 13 Jbeta primers. Assay: immunoSEQ multiplex PCR; the TCRdb copy retains only in-frame clones and omits some. This repertoire shows roughly 190,000 clones, about 85% found once; its top ten account for 1.5% to 2%. Material for sequencing was PBMCs. This TCR was sampled from a woman aged 45-60 years in good health and CMV-seronegative. This chain joins TRBV19 and TRBJ1-2; possible D gene TRBD1, 6 bases. In DNA, the CDR3 is TGTGCCAGTAGGAGACAGGACCTTAACTATGGCTACACCTTC. This gives the protein CASRRQDLNYGYTF. Full variable domain (missing parts from reference TRBV19 and TRBJ1-2): DGGITQSPKYLFRKEGQNVTLSCEQNLNHDAMYWYRQDPGQGLRLIYYSQIVNDFQKGDIAEGYSVSREKKESFPLTVTSAQKNPTAFYLCASRRQDLNYGYTFGSGTRLTVV.